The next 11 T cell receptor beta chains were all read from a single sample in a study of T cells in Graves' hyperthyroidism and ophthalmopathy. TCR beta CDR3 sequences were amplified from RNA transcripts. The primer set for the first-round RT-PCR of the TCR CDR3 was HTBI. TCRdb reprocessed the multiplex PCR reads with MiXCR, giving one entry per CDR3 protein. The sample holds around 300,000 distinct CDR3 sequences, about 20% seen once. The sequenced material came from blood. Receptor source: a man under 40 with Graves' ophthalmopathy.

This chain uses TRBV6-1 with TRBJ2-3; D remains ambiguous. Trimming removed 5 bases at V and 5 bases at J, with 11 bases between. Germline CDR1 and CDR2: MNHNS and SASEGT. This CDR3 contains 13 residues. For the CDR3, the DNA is TGTGCCAGCAGTCGAACAGCCCAAGATACGCAGTATTTT. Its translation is CASSRTAQDTQYF.

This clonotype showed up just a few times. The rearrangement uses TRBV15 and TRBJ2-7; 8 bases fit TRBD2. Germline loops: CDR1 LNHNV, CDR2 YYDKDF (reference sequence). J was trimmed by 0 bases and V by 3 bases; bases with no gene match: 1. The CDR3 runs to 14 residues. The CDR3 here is CATSSGLASYEQYF. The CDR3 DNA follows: TGTGCCACCAGCAGTGGACTAGCCTCCTACGAGCAGTACTTC.

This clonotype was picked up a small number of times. CDR3 in DNA: TGTGCCAGCAGCTTAGGTGGGACTAGCGGGAGAAGAGGGGAGCTGTTTTTT. Amino acid sequence: CASSLGGTSGRRGELFF. The V and J genes are TRBV5-5 and TRBJ2-2, with 14 bases matching TRBD2. This CDR3 comprises 17 residues. J was trimmed by 8 bases and V by 2 bases; bases with no gene match: 8. CDR1 SGHKS and CDR2 YYEKEE come from the germline V gene (reference sequence).

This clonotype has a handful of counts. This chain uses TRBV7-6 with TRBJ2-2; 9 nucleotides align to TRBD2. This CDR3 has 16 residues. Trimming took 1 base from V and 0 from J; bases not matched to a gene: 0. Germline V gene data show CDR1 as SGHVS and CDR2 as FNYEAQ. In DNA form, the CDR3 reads TGTGCCAGCAGCTTAGGACTAGCGGCGAACACCGGGGAGCTGTTTTTT. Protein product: CASSLGLAANTGELFF.

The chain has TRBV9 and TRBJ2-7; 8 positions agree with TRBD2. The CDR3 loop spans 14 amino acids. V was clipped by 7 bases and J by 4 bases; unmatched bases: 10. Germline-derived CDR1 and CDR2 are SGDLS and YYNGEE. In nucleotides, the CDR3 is TGTGCCAGCTCCACCACTAGCGGTTTATACGAGCAGTACTTC. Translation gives CASSTTSGLYEQYF.

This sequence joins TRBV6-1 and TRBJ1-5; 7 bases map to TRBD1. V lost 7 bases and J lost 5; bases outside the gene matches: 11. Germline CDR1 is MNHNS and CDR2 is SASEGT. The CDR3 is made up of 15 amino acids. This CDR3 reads CASITEGGGHQPQHF. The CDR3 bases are TGTGCCAGCATAACCGAAGGGGGCGGGCATCAGCCCCAGCATTTT.

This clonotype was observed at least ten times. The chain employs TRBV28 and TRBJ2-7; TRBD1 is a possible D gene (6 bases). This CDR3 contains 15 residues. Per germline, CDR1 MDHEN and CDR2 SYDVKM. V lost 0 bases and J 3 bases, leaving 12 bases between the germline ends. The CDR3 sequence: CASSLWAGEHYEQYF. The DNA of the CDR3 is TGTGCCAGCAGTTTATGGGCAGGGGAACACTACGAGCAGTACTTC.

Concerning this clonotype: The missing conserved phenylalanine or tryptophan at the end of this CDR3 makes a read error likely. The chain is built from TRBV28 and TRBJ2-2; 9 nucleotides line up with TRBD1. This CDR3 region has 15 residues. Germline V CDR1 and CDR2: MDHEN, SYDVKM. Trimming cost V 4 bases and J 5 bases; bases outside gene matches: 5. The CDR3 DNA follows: TGTGCCAGCAGTTCCGCCGGGACAGGGACCGGGGAGCTGTTTCTT. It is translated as CASSSAGTGTGELFL.

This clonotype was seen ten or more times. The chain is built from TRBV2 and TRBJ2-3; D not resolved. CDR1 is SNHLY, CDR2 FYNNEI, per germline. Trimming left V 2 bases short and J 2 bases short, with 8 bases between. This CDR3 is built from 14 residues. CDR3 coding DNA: TGTGCCAGCAGTGAAACAAACCCCACAGATACGCAGTATTTT. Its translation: CASSETNPTDTQYF.

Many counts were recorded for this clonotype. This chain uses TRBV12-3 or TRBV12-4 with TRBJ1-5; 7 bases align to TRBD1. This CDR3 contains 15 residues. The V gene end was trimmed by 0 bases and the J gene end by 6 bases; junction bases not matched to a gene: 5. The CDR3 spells CASSLAQGMSQPQHF. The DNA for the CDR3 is TGTGCCAGCAGTTTAGCACAGGGGATGAGTCAGCCCCAGCATTTT.

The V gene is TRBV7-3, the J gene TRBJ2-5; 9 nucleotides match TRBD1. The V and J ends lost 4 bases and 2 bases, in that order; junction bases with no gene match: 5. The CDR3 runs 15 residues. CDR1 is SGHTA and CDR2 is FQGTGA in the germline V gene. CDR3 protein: CASSSYRGPQETQYF. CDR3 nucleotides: TGTGCCAGCAGCTCCTACAGGGGGCCTCAAGAGACCCAGTACTTC.